This is a list of T cell receptor beta chains from one sample in a study of blood T cells in healthy people across ages. One entry per CDR3 protein, called by TCRdb with MiXCR from the 5' RACE reads. The repertoire consists of over 500,000 distinct CDR3 sequences, with around 27% occurring once and the leading ten covering over 3.5%. The same data also contributed to another study, on T cells of mothers and their children.

Sequenced sample: blood. These receptors all come from a boy aged 2-9 years in good health. Both conserved end residues are part of each CDR3. The D gene is left open where the match is weak. Clone size, where shown, is once, few, many, or a class for clones that have expanded.

J gene,D gene,V gene,clone size,CDR3 protein,CDR3 DNA
TRBJ2-7,TRBD2,TRBV5-1,many,CASSFSGSSYEQYF,TGTGCCAGCAGTTTCAGCGGGAGCTCCTACGAGCAGTACTTC
TRBJ1-1,-,TRBV7-3,few,CASMDGQGHHGWAFF,TGTGCCAGCATGGATGGGCAGGGCCATCATGGGTGGGCTTTCTTT
TRBJ2-7,-,TRBV20-1,-,CSARSGLTYEQYF,TGCAGTGCTAGGTCAGGGCTAACCTACGAGCAGTACTTC
TRBJ2-7,-,TRBV7-9,few,CASSPPRGGRYEQYF,TGTGCCAGCAGCCCACCTAGGGGGGGTCGCTACGAGCAGTACTTC
TRBJ2-5,TRBD2,TRBV11-2,few,CASSTWLAGQETQYF,TGTGCCAGCAGTACCTGGCTAGCGGGCCAAGAGACCCAGTACTTC
TRBJ1-2,-,TRBV27,few,CASSPTRQSPYGYTF,TGTGCCAGCAGTCCAACACGACAGAGTCCCTATGGCTACACCTTC
TRBJ1-4,-,TRBV29-1,once,CSVEDATNEKLFF,TGCAGCGTTGAAGATGCAACTAATGAAAAACTGTTTTTT
TRBJ2-2,-,TRBV6-5,few,CASSYSKESTGELFF,TGTGCCAGCAGTTACTCGAAGGAGAGCACCGGGGAGCTGTTTTTT
TRBJ2-1,TRBD2,TRBV6-5,-,CASSYHLRGLAGNEQFF,TGTGCCAGCAGTTACCACCTCCGAGGACTAGCGGGCAATGAGCAGTTCTTC
TRBJ1-4,-,TRBV9,-,CASSVGVWEKLFF,TGTGCCAGCAGCGTAGGAGTTTGGGAAAAACTGTTTTTT
TRBJ2-5,TRBD1,TRBV18,-,CASSPPSEQGETQYF,TGTGCCAGCTCACCACCGTCAGAACAGGGGGAGACCCAGTACTTC
TRBJ2-5,TRBD2,TRBV11-2,-,CASSSEPGGQYF,TGTGCCAGCAGCTCCGAACCCGGGGGGCAGTACTTC
TRBJ2-1,-,TRBV14,-,CASRPEWSEQFF,TGTGCCAGCAGACCGGAGTGGAGTGAGCAGTTCTTC
TRBJ2-7,-,TRBV3-1,-,CASSRGSTAWAVYEQYF,TGTGCCAGCAGCCGGGGTTCGACAGCGTGGGCGGTCTACGAGCAGTACTTC
TRBJ2-5,-,TRBV15,few,CATSRGLFETQYF,TGTGCCACCAGCAGAGGCCTATTCGAGACCCAGTACTTC
TRBJ1-1,-,TRBV3-1,-,CASSQEGKKNTEAFF,TGTGCCAGCAGCCAAGAAGGGAAGAAGAACACTGAAGCTTTCTTT
TRBJ2-7,TRBD1,TRBV7-9,many,CASSPSRGQTYEQYF,TGTGCCAGCAGCCCGTCCAGGGGGCAGACCTACGAGCAGTACTTC
TRBJ2-5,-,TRBV7-9,many,CASSLGTVGETQYF,TGTGCCAGCAGCTTAGGGACGGTGGGAGAGACCCAGTACTTC
TRBJ2-7,-,TRBV2,few,CASSESWGYEQYF,TGTGCCAGCAGTGAATCGTGGGGCTACGAGCAGTACTTC
TRBJ2-1,-,TRBV20-1,-,CSAAGGTATNEQFF,TGCAGTGCCGCAGGGGGGACAGCAACCAATGAGCAGTTCTTC
TRBJ2-7,-,TRBV11-2,-,CASSPGPANEQYF,TGTGCCAGCAGCCCCGGACCAGCGAACGAGCAGTACTTC
TRBJ2-6,-,TRBV6-2/TRBV6-3,-,CASSYLAAGANVLTF,TGTGCCAGCAGTTATCTCGCGGCTGGGGCCAACGTCCTGACTTTC
TRBJ2-7,TRBD1,TRBV20-1,-,CSARVTTFDRGPNEQYF,TGCAGTGCTAGAGTTACCACCTTCGACAGGGGTCCTAACGAGCAGTACTTC
TRBJ1-6,-,TRBV6-1,-,CANRDANSPLHF,TGTGCCAACAGGGACGCTAATTCACCCCTCCACTTT
TRBJ2-5,-,TRBV29-1,-,CSVEGGGPWQETQYF,TGCAGCGTTGAAGGCGGTGGTCCCTGGCAAGAGACCCAGTACTTC
TRBJ2-1,TRBD2,TRBV5-5,few,CASSSSGTSAHEQFF,TGTGCCAGCAGCTCATCCGGGACTAGCGCCCATGAGCAGTTCTTC
TRBJ1-6,-,TRBV20-1,-,CSARLGPSGSPLHF,TGCAGTGCTAGATTGGGACCCTCAGGGTCACCCCTCCACTTT
TRBJ2-1,-,TRBV20-1,few,CSARRYSSEGNEQFF,TGCAGTGCTAGAAGGTACAGCTCTGAGGGCAATGAGCAGTTCTTC
TRBJ2-4,-,TRBV7-2,-,CASSSLSHPLPKNIQYF,TGTGCCAGCAGCTCGCTGTCGCACCCGTTGCCCAAAAACATTCAGTACTTC
TRBJ2-2,-,TRBV5-1,-,CASLLLDSGSSHTGELFF,TGCGCCAGCTTGCTACTTGACAGCGGGTCGTCCCACACCGGGGAGCTGTTTTTT
TRBJ2-7,-,TRBV3-1,-,CASSQAPGKRIQYF,TGTGCCAGCAGCCAAGCCCCCGGAAAGAGGATCCAGTACTTC
TRBJ2-5,TRBD2,TRBV4-1,-,CASSVQFGGGGETQYF,TGCGCCAGCAGCGTACAATTTGGCGGGGGAGGGGAGACCCAGTACTTC
TRBJ2-1,-,TRBV2,few,CASSEIRSSLEQFF,TGTGCCAGCAGTGAAATCCGGAGTAGCCTCGAGCAGTTCTTC
TRBJ2-7,-,TRBV20-1,-,CSALGLTEYEQYF,TGCAGTGCCTTGGGACTCACTGAGTACGAGCAGTACTTC
TRBJ2-5,TRBD1,TRBV2,-,CATHRDRQETQYF,TGTGCCACCCACCGGGACAGGCAAGAGACCCAGTACTTC
TRBJ2-1,TRBD1,TRBV7-9,-,CASSAGQGENYNEQFF,TGTGCCAGCAGCGCGGGACAGGGGGAGAACTACAATGAGCAGTTCTTC
TRBJ1-1,-,TRBV27,few,CAGSLSPNRVYTEAFF,TGTGCCGGCAGTTTGTCGCCCAACAGGGTGTACACTGAAGCTTTCTTT
TRBJ2-2,-,TRBV20-1,many,CSARESYGNTGELFF,TGCAGTGCTAGAGAATCCTACGGGAACACCGGGGAGCTGTTTTTT
TRBJ2-5,-,TRBV20-1,many,CSARDGGSQETQYF,TGCAGTGCTAGAGACGGGGGAAGTCAAGAGACCCAGTACTTC
TRBJ2-1,TRBD2,TRBV12-3/TRBV12-4,-,CASSFRREDNEQFF,TGTGCCAGCAGTTTCCGGCGGGAGGACAATGAGCAGTTCTTC
TRBJ2-7,-,TRBV12-3/TRBV12-4,-,CASSLGASREYEQYF,TGTGCCAGCAGTTTAGGGGCGTCCAGGGAATACGAGCAGTACTTC
TRBJ2-3,-,TRBV20-1,few,CSASAWGVEDTQYF,TGCAGTGCTTCCGCGTGGGGGGTGGAAGATACGCAGTATTTT
TRBJ2-2,-,TRBV9,-,CASSALLSGNTGELFF,TGTGCCAGCAGCGCTCTCCTTAGCGGAAACACCGGGGAGCTGTTTTTT
TRBJ2-1,-,TRBV4-2,many,CASSQGNVRTAYNEQFF,TGTGCCAGCAGCCAAGGGAACGTGAGAACGGCCTACAATGAGCAGTTCTTC
TRBJ2-5,-,TRBV7-9,-,CASSLEGRTEETQYF,TGTGCCAGCAGCTTAGAGGGACGGACTGAAGAGACCCAGTACTTC
TRBJ2-7,TRBD1,TRBV13,few,CASSLSPGQGAYEQYF,TGTGCCAGCAGCTTAAGCCCGGGACAGGGGGCCTACGAGCAGTACTTC
TRBJ2-3,-,TRBV9,-,CASSVAFEETQYFGPGTDTQYF,-
TRBJ1-2,-,TRBV29-1,few,CSVGKGNYGYTF,TGCAGCGTTGGAAAGGGGAACTATGGCTACACCTTC
TRBJ2-5,TRBD1,TRBV20-1,-,CSAGQGMGETQYF,TGCAGTGCAGGACAGGGGATGGGAGAGACCCAGTACTTC
TRBJ2-2,-,TRBV7-3,-,CASSLLIGGPGELFF,TGTGCCAGCAGCTTATTAATCGGGGGCCCCGGGGAGCTGTTTTTT